This TCR beta chain was recorded in a study of cytotoxic CD8 clonotypes in ibrutinib-treated CLL. In the study overall: Researchers reported about a dozen relapsed/refractory and under 16 treatment-naive patients, 17 of them IGHV unmutated. Study-wide points: Public clonotypes proved infrequent, and on treatment they shrank or remained steady. Clonality increased with ibrutinib response but returned toward baseline at progression.

Comment on this clone: Its antigen is unknown.

CDR1 is SNHLY, CDR2 FYNNEI, per germline. The CDR3 runs 11 residues. Between the trimmed V and J ends, which lost 9 bases and 7 bases, there was a span of 12 bases. TCRdb's table, derived via immunoSEQ multiplex PCR, lists solely in-frame clones and lacks some. Of over 70,000 clones in the sample, about 85% were seen once. The sequence came from a human donor with chronic lymphocytic leukemia. V is TRBV2 and J is TRBJ1-1; D call uncertain. This specimen consisted of PBMCs, obtained after 12 months of ibrutinib treatment. The CDR3 DNA reads TGTGCCAGGGGTTTGGGTGTTGAAGCTTTCTTT. Amino acid sequence: CARGLGVEAFF.